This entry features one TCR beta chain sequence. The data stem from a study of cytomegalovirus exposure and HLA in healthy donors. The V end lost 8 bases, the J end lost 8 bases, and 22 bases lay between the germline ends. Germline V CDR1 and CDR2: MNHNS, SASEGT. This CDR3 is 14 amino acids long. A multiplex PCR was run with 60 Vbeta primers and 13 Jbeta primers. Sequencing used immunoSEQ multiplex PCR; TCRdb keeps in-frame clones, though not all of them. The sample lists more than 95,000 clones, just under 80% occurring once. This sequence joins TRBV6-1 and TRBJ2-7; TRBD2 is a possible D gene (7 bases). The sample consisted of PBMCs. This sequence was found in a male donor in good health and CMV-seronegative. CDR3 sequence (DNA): TGTGCCAGCGTGGGGGGGCGCCTTAGTTACCAGCAGTACTTC. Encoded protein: CASVGGRLSYQQYF.